The rows below give T cell receptor beta chains drawn from one sample of a study of blood T cell repertoires in COVID-19. Assay used: immunoSEQ multiplex PCR; TCRdb lists only in-frame clones, some missing. The sample has more than 200,000 clones; around 86% are singletons. The sequencing input was peripheral blood. These receptors all come from a man aged 45-65 years with COVID-19, enrolled during active disease. The CDR3 runs from the conserved cysteine through the conserved F or W. A D gene is named only where the DNA matches it firmly. For some rows the clone size is stated as once, few or many, or as a class when expanded; others skip it.

d_call,v_call,clone_size,j_call,cdr3_nt,cdr3_aa
.,TRBV18,.,TRBJ1-1,TGTGCCAGCTCACCTAAACCGGAGACTGAAGCTTTCTTT,CASSPKPETEAFF
TRBD2,TRBV24-1,.,TRBJ2-2,TGTGCCACTAGCGGGAGGGCGTCCGGGGAGCTGTTTTTT,CATSGRASGELFF
TRBD1,TRBV5-1,.,TRBJ1-1,TGCGCCAGCAGTAGGGGACAGTCGAACACTGAAGCTTTCTTT,CASSRGQSNTEAFF
.,TRBV11-2,.,TRBJ2-5,TGTGCCAGCAGCTTAGTTTCAGGGCAGTCCCAAGAGACCCAGTACTTC,CASSLVSGQSQETQYF
TRBD1,TRBV5-1,few,TRBJ2-2,TGCGCCAGCAGCTTGCTGTCAGGGGGAACCGGGGAGCTGTTTTTT,CASSLLSGGTGELFF
.,TRBV7-2,.,TRBJ1-1,TGTGCCAGCAGTCCTAGACAGGAGAACACTGAAGCTTTCTTT,CASSPRQENTEAFF
.,TRBV6-5,.,TRBJ1-5,TGTGCCAGCATTTCAGGGCTTACGGGCAATCAGCCCCAGCATTTT,CASISGLTGNQPQHF
.,TRBV7-9,.,TRBJ1-6,TGTGCCAGCAGTATAGACTCTACTACTTCACCCCTCCACTTT,CASSIDSTTSPLHF
TRBD2,TRBV6-4,.,TRBJ2-2,TGTGCCAGCAGTCCTCGCGGGACTACTAACACCGGGGAGCTGTTTTTT,CASSPRGTTNTGELFF
TRBD2,TRBV9,.,TRBJ2-1,TGTGCCAGCAGCCCGCGAGGCTCTAGCGGGAGTAGTGAGCAGTTCTTC,CASSPRGSSGSSEQFF
TRBD1,TRBV3-1/TRBV3-2,once,TRBJ1-5,TGTGCCAGCAGCCTGGGGACAGGGGGCGGTCAGCCCCAGCATTTT,CASSLGTGGGQPQHF
.,TRBV21-1,few,TRBJ2-2,TGTGCCAGCAGCAAAGCAGACAGGGGGCGTAACACCGGGGAGCTGTTTTTT,CASSKADRGRNTGELFF
.,TRBV30,.,TRBJ2-1,TGTGCCTTAACAGGGAGCTCCTACAATGAGCAGTTCTTC,CALTGSSYNEQFF
.,TRBV30,.,TRBJ1-1,TGTGCCTGGAGTCCGCGGGGAGGCACTGAAGCTTTCTTT,CAWSPRGGTEAFF
TRBD1,TRBV24-1,.,TRBJ2-7,TGTGCCACCCTCTGGGGGACAGGGGGCTTCTACGAGCAGTACTTC,CATLWGTGGFYEQYF
.,TRBV19,.,TRBJ1-2,TGTGCCAGTAGCCAGACTCACGGGGACGGGACTTCTAACTATGGCTACACCTTC,CASSQTHGDGTSNYGYTF
TRBD1,TRBV10-3,.,TRBJ1-6,TGTGCCATCAGTCGGGACAGGAAAAACTATAATTCACCCCTCCACTTT,CAISRDRKNYNSPLHF
TRBD2,TRBV25-1,.,TRBJ2-3,TGTGCCAGCAGTGAATGGGGGGGTAGCACAGATACGCAGTATTTT,CASSEWGGSTDTQYF
.,TRBV27,.,TRBJ1-5,TGTGCCAGCAGTTTAAGGTGGCAGGGTCTTCAGCCCCAGCATTTT,CASSLRWQGLQPQHF
.,TRBV21-1,.,TRBJ1-5,TGTGCCAGCAGTCTTCTACAGGGGACAATTTATAGCAATCAGCCCCAGCATTTT,CASSLLQGTIYSNQPQHF
.,TRBV7-9,many,TRBJ2-2,TGTGCCAGCAGCTACAGGGCTGACACCGGGGAGCTGTTTTTT,CASSYRADTGELFF
TRBD1,TRBV6-5,.,TRBJ2-7,TGTGCCAGCAGTAGACCGGGACAGGGGTGGTACGAGCAGTACTTC,CASSRPGQGWYEQYF
.,TRBV5-1,.,TRBJ2-7,TGCGCCAGCAGCATGGACAGATCCTCGGGGGAGCAGTACTTC,CASSMDRSSGEQYF
.,TRBV7-9,.,TRBJ2-2,TGTGCCAGCAGCTTAGCAGGAGCCGGGGAGCTGTTTTTT,CASSLAGAGELFF
.,TRBV19,.,TRBJ2-1,TGTGCCAGTAGTGGTCGGGGGACCTACAATGAGCAGTTCTTC,CASSGRGTYNEQFF
.,TRBV30,.,TRBJ1-2,TGTGCCTGGGCTAGCGGGGGTTATGGCTATGGCTACACCTTC,CAWASGGYGYGYTF
.,TRBV18,.,TRBJ2-7,TGTGCCAGCTCACCGTCACGGGTAGAGGGTGTCGAGCAGTACTTC,CASSPSRVEGVEQYF
TRBD2,TRBV18,.,TRBJ2-7,TGTGCCAGCTCACCACTGGGGGGAGCGGGAGCCTCGTATGGGCTCTACGAGCAGTACTTC,CASSPLGGAGASYGLYEQYF
TRBD2,TRBV9,once,TRBJ2-2,TGTGCCAGCAGCGCCCAGGGACTAGCTATCGGGGAGCTGTTTTTT,CASSAQGLAIGELFF
TRBD1,TRBV7-3,.,TRBJ2-2,TGTGCCAGCAGCCCTAGACAGGGGAAGACCGGGGAGCTGTTTTTT,CASSPRQGKTGELFF
TRBD1,TRBV7-9,.,TRBJ2-5,TGTGCCAGCAGCTTAGGGGACAGGGGACAAGAGACCCAGTACTTC,CASSLGDRGQETQYF
TRBD1,TRBV11-2,once,TRBJ2-7,TGTGCCAGCAGCTTAGGAAGGGACAGGGGGCCCGAGCAGTACTTC,CASSLGRDRGPEQYF
TRBD1,TRBV2,.,TRBJ1-5,TGTGCCAGCAGTGAAGACAGGGGGGTTAGCAATCAGCCCCAGCATTTT,CASSEDRGVSNQPQHF
.,TRBV7-2,.,TRBJ2-1,TGTGCCAGCAGCTTAGACGAAGCGAACTACAATGAGCAGTTCTTC,CASSLDEANYNEQFF
TRBD1,TRBV16,.,TRBJ2-7,TGTGCCAGCAGCCCATCCACGGGACAGGGTATCCAGCAGTACTTC,CASSPSTGQGIQQYF
.,TRBV19,once,TRBJ2-7,TGTGCCAGTAGTATCCCCCAACAAAGGGCAGGGGCTGACTACGAGCAGTACTTC,CASSIPQQRAGADYEQYF
TRBD2,TRBV5-1,.,TRBJ2-2,TGCGCCAGCAGCTTGGCCCTAGCGGGAGGATGGAACACCGGGGAGCTGTTTTTT,CASSLALAGGWNTGELFF
.,TRBV7-2,.,TRBJ1-1,TGTGCCAGCAGCTCGACCCAACACAGTGAAGCTTTCTTT,CASSSTQHSEAFF
.,TRBV11-2,.,TRBJ1-3,TGTGCCAGCAGCTCCCCCAGGCGTAACTCTGGAAACACCATATATTTT,CASSSPRRNSGNTIYF
.,TRBV2,.,TRBJ1-4,TGTGCCAGCAGCGCAGACAGGTTAACTAATGAAAAACTGTTTTTT,CASSADRLTNEKLFF